The clone carrying this T cell receptor beta chain was counted only a few times. Its specificity is unknown. These data originate in a study of blood T cells in healthy people across ages. Study-wide points: Compared with aged donors, long-lived donors showed fewer expanded clones, suggesting selection.

The CDR3 loop spans 14 amino acids. Trimming took off 2 bases at V and 5 bases at J, with 10 bases between the two ends. Primers used in a second PCR of about 6 to 11 cycles were a sample-barcoded 5' primer and a J-beta primer mix. MiXCR, run by TCRdb on the 5' RACE reads, gives a single entry per CDR3 protein. The table shows some 1,000,000 distinct CDR3 sequences, with around 25% occurring only once. A further study also used this sample, focusing on T cells of mothers and their children.

Sequenced: blood. The V gene is TRBV12-3 or TRBV12-4, the J gene TRBJ2-1, with D maybe TRBD1 (5 bases). This receptor was identified in a girl aged 2-10 years in good health. CDR3 residues: CASSLSAGNNEQFF. DNA of the CDR3: TGTGCCAGCAGTTTAAGTGCAGGGAACAATGAGCAGTTCTTC.